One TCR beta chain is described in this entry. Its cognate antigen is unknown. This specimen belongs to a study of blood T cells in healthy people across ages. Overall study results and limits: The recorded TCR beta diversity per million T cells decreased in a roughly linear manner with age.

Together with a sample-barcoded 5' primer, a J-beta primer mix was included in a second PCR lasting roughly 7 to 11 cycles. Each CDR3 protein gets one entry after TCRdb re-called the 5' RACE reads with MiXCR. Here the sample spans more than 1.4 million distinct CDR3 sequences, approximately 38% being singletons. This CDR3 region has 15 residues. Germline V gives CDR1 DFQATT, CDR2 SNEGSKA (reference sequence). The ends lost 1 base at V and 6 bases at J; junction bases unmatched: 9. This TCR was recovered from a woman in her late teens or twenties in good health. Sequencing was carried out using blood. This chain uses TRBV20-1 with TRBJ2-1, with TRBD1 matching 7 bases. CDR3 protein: CSARVGSQGSNEQFF. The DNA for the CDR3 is TGCAGTGCTAGAGTAGGCTCACAGGGGTCCAATGAGCAGTTCTTC.